These 21 T cell receptor beta chains originate from one sample sequenced in a study of CD8+CD57+ T cells in acquired aplastic anemia. All patients picked for sequencing had shown, by flow cytometry, an expansion of CD8+CD57+ cells. Genomic DNA, the template, was used for profiling of the TCR beta VDJ and CDR3. TCRdb independently ran MiXCR on the reads; one entry per CDR3 protein. Of roughly 260,000 distinct CDR3 sequences in the sample, 47% were seen once. The sequenced sample consisted of sorted CD4+, CD8+, or CD8+CD57+ T cells (not recorded which) from PBMCs. The source of these receptors is a human donor with aplastic anemia.

This chain joins TRBV19 and TRBJ1-2; D unclear. The V end lost 9 bases, the J end lost 2 bases, and 10 bases lay between the germline ends. Per germline, CDR1 LNHDA and CDR2 SQIVND (reference sequence). This CDR3 comprises 12 residues. CDR3 DNA: TGTGCCAGCAGCTTCATCAACTATGGCTACACCTTC. Protein: CASSFINYGYTF.

The J gene is TRBJ1-2, the V gene TRBV25-1; no definite D call. The CDR3 sequence is 13 residues long. From germline, CDR1 is MGHDK and CDR2 SYGVNS. V shed 3 bases and J shed 2 bases, with 7 bases lying between them. CDR3 DNA sequence: TGTGCCAGCAGTGATAGAGGGAACTATGGCTACACCTTC. Residues: CASSDRGNYGYTF.

V is TRBV7-9 and J is TRBJ2-1; 8 positions agree with TRBD2. This CDR3 has 18 residues. Germline V gene lookup returns CDR1 SEHNR and CDR2 FQNEAQ (reference sequence). With V trimmed by 4 bases and J by 3 bases, 14 bases remained unmatched. The CDR3 loop reads CASSYRIAGGANYNEQFF. The CDR3 region has the DNA TGTGCCAGCAGCTATAGGATAGCCGGGGGGGCAAACTACAATGAGCAGTTCTTC.

This clonotype was recorded many times. The CDR3 here is CASSLGQGITGELFF. DNA for the CDR3: TGTGCCAGCAGCCTCGGACAGGGGATCACCGGGGAGCTGTTTTTT. The V and J genes are TRBV7-8 and TRBJ2-2; 9 bases map to TRBD1. CDR3 length: 15 amino acids. Trimming removed 5 bases from V and 4 bases from J; junction bases left unmatched: 5. Germline V lookup: CDR1 SGHVS, CDR2 FQNEAQ.

The genes are TRBV7-9 and TRBJ2-7, with 7 nucleotides matching TRBD1. The CDR3 covers 14 residues. The germline gives CDR1 SEHNR, CDR2 FQNEAQ (reference sequence). V lost 5 bases and J lost 1; bases outside the gene matches: 5. The CDR3 sequence: CASSERTGSYEQYF. DNA for the CDR3: TGTGCCAGCAGCGAAAGGACAGGTTCCTACGAGCAGTACTTC.

This clonotype was observed at least ten times. V and J are TRBV9 and TRBJ2-1; TRBD2 matches at 8 bases. V shed 1 base, J shed 4 bases, and the junction held 4 bases outside the gene matches. Germline assignment: CDR1 SGDLS and CDR2 YYNGEE. The CDR3 has 15 amino acids. The CDR3 here is CASSVWASGYNEQFF. The CDR3 nucleotides read TGTGCCAGCAGCGTATGGGCTAGCGGGTACAATGAGCAGTTCTTC.

V is TRBV24-1 and J is TRBJ2-1, with D perhaps matching TRBD1 or TRBD2 (5 bases each). The CDR3 is 11 residues long. From germline, CDR1 is KGHDR and CDR2 SFDVKD. Trimming pared 4 bases from V and 12 bases from J, leaving 9 bases between. CDR3 DNA sequence: TGTGCCACCAGTGAAGGGACCTGGCAGTTCTTC. Translation gives CATSEGTWQFF.

This chain uses TRBV10-3 with TRBJ2-1; D gene uncertain. CDR1 is ENHRY, CDR2 SYGVKD, per germline. The CDR3 loop spans 15 amino acids. V lost 4 bases, J lost 5 bases, and 15 bases lay in between. The CDR3, as DNA: TGTGCCATCAGTGCCTACGGAACTGAGAACAATGAGCAGTTCTTC. Its translation: CAISAYGTENNEQFF.

The chain recombines TRBV4-1 with TRBJ2-1, with D hard to call. Trimming left V 0 bases short and J 1 base short, with 10 bases between. This CDR3 region has 16 residues. The germline gives CDR1 MGHRA, CDR2 YSYEKL. The CDR3 reads CASSQERLESYNEQFF. Written as DNA, the CDR3 is TGCGCCAGCAGCCAAGAAAGGCTTGAGTCCTACAATGAGCAGTTCTTC.

With regard to this clonotype: Since no conserved phenylalanine or tryptophan closes the CDR3, a read error is the likely cause. It is unclear where the CDR3 begins or ends on the DNA, so no DNA is shown, and the CDR3 is as TCRdb lists it. The rearrangement links TRBV2 to TRBJ1-1. Germline assignment: CDR1 SNHLY and CDR2 FYNNEI. A total of 8 residues make up the CDR3, ends included. The CDR3 spells CASSRRSG.

The rearrangement joins TRBV25-1 to TRBJ1-2; 9 bases agree with TRBD1. This CDR3 comprises 12 residues. V lost 7 bases to trimming and J lost 12 bases; unmatched junction nucleotides: 9. Germline CDR1 is MGHDK and CDR2 is SYGVNS. As DNA, the CDR3 is TGTGCCAGCATCGGACAGGGGCCTGGAAACACCTTC. It yields the protein CASIGQGPGNTF.

In this sample, this clonotype turned up many times. This rearrangement joins TRBV20-1 to TRBJ2-2; possible D gene TRBD1, 6 bases. The germline gives CDR1 DFQATT, CDR2 SNEGSKA (reference sequence). The germline V and J ends were trimmed by 5 bases and 2 bases, with 9 bases remaining between them. The CDR3 runs 13 residues. CDR3 DNA sequence: TGCAGTGCTCCGGACAGAAACACCGGGGAGCTGTTTTTT. Amino acid sequence: CSAPDRNTGELFF.

This sequence joins TRBV28 and TRBJ2-5, with a tentative D call TRBD1 (6 bases). This CDR3 has 18 amino acids. CDR1 is MDHEN, CDR2 SYDVKM, per germline. V lost 4 bases, J lost 2 bases, and 23 bases lay in between. The DNA for the CDR3 is TGTGCCAGCAGTTACGCCCCAGGGGCCATCTTTGGGCAAGAGACCCAGTACTTC. It translates to CASSYAPGAIFGQETQYF.

The chain carries TRBV19 and TRBJ1-6, with D possibly being TRBD1 (5 bases). The CDR3 consists of 14 residues. The ends were cut back, 4 bases at V and 7 bases at J, with 11 bases in the middle. Germline V gene sequence: CDR1 LNHDA, CDR2 SQIVND (reference sequence). The CDR3: CASSTGMGNSPLHF. In DNA form, the CDR3 reads TGTGCCAGTAGTACAGGGATGGGGAATTCACCCCTCCACTTT.

The chain employs TRBV27 and TRBJ1-2; unclear D gene. Germline V lookup: CDR1 MNHEY, CDR2 SMNVEV (reference sequence). The CDR3 is 13 amino acids. V dropped 3 bases and J dropped 3 bases, with 8 bases sitting between them. This CDR3 is CASSLSPHYGYTF. CDR3 in DNA: TGTGCCAGCAGTTTGTCCCCTCACTATGGCTACACCTTC.

At least ten counts were recorded for this clonotype. The CDR3 protein is CASSDRAVTYEQYF. DNA of the CDR3: TGTGCCAGTAGCGACAGGGCTGTGACTTACGAGCAGTACTTC. This chain connects TRBV19 to TRBJ2-7; 7 nucleotides match TRBD1. CDR1 and CDR2 (germline): LNHDA, SQIVND (reference sequence). This CDR3 spans 14 amino acids. Losses at the gene ends were 6 bases for V and 4 bases for J; bases not matched to a gene: 9.

This clonotype was detected ten times or more. The rearrangement links TRBV11-2 to TRBJ2-1; 11 bases are a match to TRBD2. The CDR3 consists of 18 residues. Germline lookup yields CDR1 SGHAT and CDR2 FQNNGV. V trimming: 3 bases; J trimming: 8 bases; junction bases outside the gene matches: 15. The DNA for the CDR3 is TGTGCCAGCAGCTTTGAAGGGAGGCTAGCGGGAGGCAGGGATGAGCAGTTCTTC. Its translation: CASSFEGRLAGGRDEQFF.

Many counts were recorded for this clonotype. The chain links TRBV12-3 or TRBV12-4 to TRBJ2-5, with D possibly being TRBD1 or TRBD2 (6 bases each). Deletions cut 2 bases from V and 5 bases from J, with 12 bases between. The CDR3 runs 14 residues. CDR3 loop: CASSLRGRRETQYF. In DNA form, the CDR3 reads TGTGCCAGCAGTTTACGGGGGCGGAGGGAGACCCAGTACTTC.

This clonotype was counted many times. The chain carries TRBV7-8 and TRBJ2-7; no clear D gene. V was cut by 1 base and J by 5 bases, with 15 bases left in between. The CDR3 extends over 15 amino acids. Germline-derived CDR1 and CDR2 are SGHVS and FQNEAQ. CDR3 sequence (DNA): TGTGCCAGCAGCTTAGGCCAGACCGGGCTGGACGAGCAGTACTTC. Its translation: CASSLGQTGLDEQYF.

This clonotype was detected only a few times. The rearrangement uses TRBV3-1 and TRBJ2-7; maybe TRBD1 (5 bases). Germline V gives CDR1 LGHDT, CDR2 YNNKEL (reference sequence). V was clipped by 1 base and J by 2 bases, with 12 bases between them. There are 15 residues in the CDR3. For the CDR3, the DNA is TGTGCCAGCAGCCAAGGGGTGACAGCCACCTACGAGCAGTACTTC. Translating it yields CASSQGVTATYEQYF.

This chain joins TRBV29-1 and TRBJ1-2; D not certain. CDR1 and CDR2 from the germline V gene are SQVTM and ANQGSEA. The V end lost 7 bases, the J end lost 8 bases, and 14 bases lay between the germline ends. The CDR3 is 11 amino acids. As DNA, the CDR3 is TGCAGCGCCGCCAGGCCCGAGGGCTACACCTTC. Translated: CSAARPEGYTF.